The 10 T cell receptor beta chains below were found in one sample sequenced in a study of T cells after yellow fever vaccination. A single record per CDR3 protein comes from TCRdb applying MiXCR to the 5' RACE reads. Counted here are approximately 610,000 distinct CDR3 sequences, less than 20% occurring once; the ten biggest clones make up roughly a sixth. Sequenced here: PBMCs, sampled 5 to 6 days after the first yellow fever vaccination. These receptors were collected from a young man who received the YFV17D yellow fever vaccine.

This clonotype was observed a single time. V is TRBV20-1 and J is TRBJ1-5; D perhaps matches TRBD1 (6 bases). Germline CDR1 is DFQATT and CDR2 is SNEGSKA (reference sequence). This CDR3 contains 13 residues. Trimming shortened V by 5 bases and J by 7 bases, and 15 bases separated the two germline ends. CDR3 amino acids: CSAGYRVRQPQHF. CDR3 DNA: TGCAGTGCTGGATACAGGGTCCGGCAGCCCCAGCATTTT.

Many counts were recorded for this clonotype. As DNA, the CDR3 is TGTGCCAGCAGCCAAGACCGGGACAGGGGGGACAGCAATCAGCCCCAGCATTTT. Translated, it gives CASSQDRDRGDSNQPQHF. The chain recombines TRBV4-2 with TRBJ1-5; 11 bases align to TRBD1. The germline gives CDR1 LGHNA, CDR2 YNFKEQ. This CDR3 region has 18 residues. Germline trimming cut 0 bases from V and 1 base from J; bases unmatched to any gene: 5.

The V and J genes are TRBV29-1 and TRBJ1-3, with no clear D. The CDR3 has 13 amino acids. CDR1 and CDR2 from the germline V gene are SQVTM and ANQGSEA. V was trimmed by 2 bases and J by 4 bases, leaving 9 bases between them. This CDR3 reads CSVENLLGNTIYF. Written as DNA, the CDR3 is TGCAGCGTTGAAAACCTACTCGGAAACACCATATATTTT.

The genes are TRBV20-1 and TRBJ1-5, with D unresolved. From germline, CDR1 is DFQATT and CDR2 SNEGSKA (reference sequence). The CDR3 sequence is 14 residues long. V dropped 1 base and J dropped 4 bases, with 11 bases sitting between them. As DNA, the CDR3 is TGCAGTGCTAGAGTAAGAGGGCGAAATCAGCCCCAGCATTTT. Encoded protein: CSARVRGRNQPQHF.

This clonotype was seen repeatedly, ten times or more. This chain uses TRBV2 with TRBJ1-5; the D is unclear. The CDR3 is 16 amino acids. Germline V gives CDR1 SNHLY, CDR2 FYNNEI. V was cut by 0 bases and J by 3 bases, with 12 bases left in between. The CDR3 loop is CASSEADDAVNQPQHF. CDR3 bases: TGTGCCAGCAGTGAAGCCGACGACGCAGTCAATCAGCCCCAGCATTTT.

CDR3 loop: CASSSGREVTDTQYF. CDR3 coding DNA: TGTGCCAGCAGTTCAGGGAGAGAGGTCACAGATACGCAGTATTTT. The gene calls are TRBV6-2 or TRBV6-3 and TRBJ2-3; the D call may be TRBD1 or TRBD2 (5 bases each). Germline CDR1 MNHEY, CDR2 SVGEGT. This CDR3 has 15 amino acids. With 4 bases removed from V and 2 bases from J, the gap between germline ends came to 13 bases.

The sample holds a few counts of this clonotype. This chain connects TRBV12-3 or TRBV12-4 to TRBJ1-5; D gene unclear. The CDR3 extends over 14 amino acids. The ends were cut back, 6 bases at V and 5 bases at J, with 14 bases in the middle. For the CDR3, the DNA is TGTGCCAGCAGGATAAAAGGGAACTATCAGCCCCAGCATTTT. Protein: CASRIKGNYQPQHF.

With respect to this clonotype: As the CDR3 is not closed by the conserved phenylalanine or tryptophan, this likely results from a read error. The chain links TRBV7-9 to TRBJ1-3; possibly TRBD1 for D (5 bases). V dropped 4 bases and J dropped 0 bases, with 13 bases sitting between them. Germline V gives CDR1 SEHNR, CDR2 FQNEAQ (reference sequence). The CDR3 has 16 amino acids. The CDR3 loop is CASSSPGPSSGNTIYL. The CDR3 DNA follows: TGTGCCAGCAGCTCCCCGGGACCAAGCTCTGGAAACACCATATATTTA.

The rearrangement joins TRBV9 to TRBJ2-2; 10 nucleotides agree with TRBD1. This CDR3 is built from 16 residues. V was pared by 0 bases and J by 4 bases, with 3 bases of the junction left unmatched. CDR1 and CDR2 from the germline V gene are SGDLS and YYNGEE. The CDR3 sequence: CASSVGQGAFTGELFF. The CDR3 nucleotides read TGTGCCAGCAGCGTAGGACAGGGGGCCTTCACCGGGGAGCTGTTTTTT. The variable domain in full, with the rest retrieved from reference TRBV9 and TRBJ2-2, is DSGVTQTPKHLITATGQRVTLRCSPRSGDLSVYWYQQSLDQGLQFLIQYYNGEERAKGNILERFSAQQFPDLHSELNLSSLELGDSALYFCASSVGQGAFTGELFFGEGSRLTVL.

This chain connects TRBV5-1 to TRBJ1-6, with 10 bases matching TRBD1. Germline CDR1 is SGHRS and CDR2 is YFSETQ. The length of the CDR3 is 13 residues. With V trimmed by 5 bases and J by 8 bases, 1 base remained unmatched. The CDR3 region has the DNA TGCGCCAGCAGAGGGACAGGGGATTCACCCCTCCACTTT. Protein: CASRGTGDSPLHF.